A selection of T cell receptor beta chains follows, all from one sample in a study of blood T cells in healthy people across ages. TCRdb processed the 5' RACE reads anew with MiXCR; each CDR3 protein has one entry. The sample has 650,000 to 1,000,000 distinct CDR3 sequences, about 36% seen once; the top ten hold 10% to 15%. Sequencing was carried out using blood. These receptors were obtained from a man younger than 35 in good health. Both conserved end residues are part of each CDR3. A D gene is named only where the DNA matches it firmly. Rows may omit the clone size; those that give it use once, few, many or a size class.

j_gene | v_gene | d_gene | abundance | CDR3nt | CDR3aa
TRBJ1-5 | TRBV6-1 | . | . | TGTGCCAGCACTCCCGGGGGCCTTAGCAATCAGCCCCAGCATTTT | CASTPGGLSNQPQHF
TRBJ1-5 | TRBV20-1 | . | few | TGCAGTGCTAGAGCTGCGGGGACGGAAAATCAGCCCCAGCATTTT | CSARAAGTENQPQHF
TRBJ2-2 | TRBV11-1 | TRBD1 | . | TGTGCCAGCAGCTGGACAGGGGGGAACGGGGAGCTGTTTTTT | CASSWTGGNGELFF
TRBJ2-3 | TRBV6-2/TRBV6-3 | TRBD2 | many | TGTGCCAGCAGTTACGTCCCTCTACTAGCGGGGGTCACAGATACGCAGTATTTT | CASSYVPLLAGVTDTQYF
TRBJ2-5 | TRBV12-3/TRBV12-4 | . | few | TGTGCCAGCAGTGCGGACTCAAGCCGAGAGACCCAGTACTTC | CASSADSSRETQYF
TRBJ2-1 | TRBV11-2 | TRBD1 | . | TGTGCCAGCAGCTCCCCGGCCGGGACAGGGGGCCTCCTACGCTCCTACAATGAGCAGTTCTTC | CASSSPAGTGGLLRSYNEQFF
TRBJ1-5 | TRBV27 | . | few | TGTGCCAGCAGTTTATTTAGGGCCAGAGATCAGCCCCAGCATTTT | CASSLFRARDQPQHF
TRBJ1-4 | TRBV20-1 | . | few | TGCAGTGCCTCAAACCGGGGGGCCCTTAATGAAAAACTGTTTTTT | CSASNRGALNEKLFF
TRBJ1-4 | TRBV30 | . | . | TGTGCCTGGAGTAGGGCAACTAATGAAAAACTGTTTTTT | CAWSRATNEKLFF
TRBJ1-2 | TRBV15 | . | . | TGTGCCACCAGCAGCGGACTTTACTATGGCTACACCTTC | CATSSGLYYGYTF
TRBJ1-6 | TRBV25-1 | . | few | TGTGCCAGCAGTGGGGACAAAAATTCACCCCTCCACTTT | CASSGDKNSPLHF
TRBJ2-7 | TRBV5-4 | . | . | TGTGCCAGCAGCCCCTCTCTGGGCAGACGATACAATGAGCAGTACTTC | CASSPSLGRRYNEQYF
TRBJ2-1 | TRBV29-1 | . | . | TGCAGCGTTAGTAGGTCCGGTGAGCAGTTCTTC | CSVSRSGEQFF
TRBJ2-7 | TRBV20-1 | TRBD2 | once | TGCAGTGCTAGGCACCTAGCGGGGGCCGGCCCCACTCTCAACGAGCAGTACTTC | CSARHLAGAGPTLNEQYF
TRBJ2-3 | TRBV4-2 | . | . | TGTGCCAGCAGCCAAGAGCGAAATAGAGCCTACACAGATACGCAGTATTTT | CASSQERNRAYTDTQYF
TRBJ2-7 | TRBV3-1 | TRBD1 | . | TGTGCCAGCAGGCCCGGGACAGGGGGCAGGGAGCAGTACTTC | CASRPGTGGREQYF
TRBJ2-7 | TRBV20-1 | . | few | TGCAGTGCTAGAGAAAGGGGGACCTACGAGCAGTACTTC | CSARERGTYEQYF
TRBJ2-5 | TRBV20-1 | . | few | TGCAGTGCCCCGCCTGGGATGGGTGGAGAGACCCAGTACTTC | CSAPPGMGGETQYF
TRBJ2-1 | TRBV29-1 | TRBD1 | many | TGCAGCGTTACGGGGCTGGACAGGACCATGGTCGGGGTATCCTACAATGAGCAGTTCTTC | CSVTGLDRTMVGVSYNEQFF
TRBJ2-1 | TRBV3-1 | . | . | TGTGCCAGCAGCCAAAACCAGGGGCCCTACAATGAGCAGTTCTTC | CASSQNQGPYNEQFF
TRBJ1-1 | TRBV6-5 | . | few | TGTGCCAGCAGTTACTATCCCCCTGGGGAGGGGAACACTGAAGCTTTCTTT | CASSYYPPGEGNTEAFF
TRBJ1-5 | TRBV6-6 | . | few | TGTGCCAGCATTGACAGCTCCCTGGAAGGCAATCAGCCCCAGCATTTT | CASIDSSLEGNQPQHF
TRBJ2-3 | TRBV20-1 | TRBD1 | . | TGCAGTGCTAGAGTGGACAGGGGGTTAACAGATACGCAGTATTTT | CSARVDRGLTDTQYF
TRBJ2-1 | TRBV6-6 | TRBD1 | many | TGTGCCAGCAGTGACAGGGGGCAGATTCTAAATGAGCAGTTCTTC | CASSDRGQILNEQFF
TRBJ1-1 | TRBV5-1 | TRBD1 | . | TGCGCCAGCAGCACCTTGACAGGGGGCTACACTGAAGCTTTCTTT | CASSTLTGGYTEAFF
TRBJ2-1 | TRBV2 | TRBD2 | many | TGTGCCAGCAGGGGACTAGCGGGGGGGTCCTACAATGAGCAGTTCTTC | CASRGLAGGSYNEQFF
TRBJ2-1 | TRBV5-1 | TRBD1 | few | TGCGCCAGCAGCTTGGGAAGACAGGGCCTCGTCGATGAGCAGTTCTTC | CASSLGRQGLVDEQFF
TRBJ2-1 | TRBV12-3/TRBV12-4 | . | many | TGTGCCAGCAGTCCACCTTGGGACAATGAGCAGTTCTTC | CASSPPWDNEQFF
TRBJ2-3 | TRBV7-3 | . | few | TGTGCCAGCAGCTTTCAGACAGCCAGCACAGATACGCAGTATTTT | CASSFQTASTDTQYF
TRBJ2-3 | TRBV5-1 | TRBD1 | . | TGCGCCAGCAGTTACAACAGGGGCAGTAGAGATACGCAGTATTTT | CASSYNRGSRDTQYF
TRBJ2-2 | TRBV12-3/TRBV12-4 | TRBD1 | few | TGTGCCAGCACACCCCGACAGGGTCAGGCGGAGCTGTTTTTT | CASTPRQGQAELFF
TRBJ1-5 | TRBV18 | TRBD1 | . | TGTGCCAGCTCATCCGGGACAGGGTATCAGCCCCAGCATTTT | CASSSGTGYQPQHF
TRBJ1-1 | TRBV11-1 | TRBD1 | . | TGTGCCAGCAGCCAGGGACAGTATGCTGAAGCTTTCTTT | CASSQGQYAEAFF
TRBJ2-1 | TRBV13 | TRBD2 | . | TGTGCCAGCAGCCCAGAGGGACTAGCGGAAGAGACCCAGTTCTTC | CASSPEGLAEETQFF
TRBJ2-5 | TRBV20-1 | . | . | TGCAGTGCTAGATCCCCCCGAGACCCTCCACAAGAGACCCAGTACTTC | CSARSPRDPPQETQYF
TRBJ1-6 | TRBV2 | . | few | TGTGCCAGCACCTCGGGAGTCCCTAATTCACCCCTCCACTTT | CASTSGVPNSPLHF
TRBJ1-6 | TRBV7-9 | TRBD1 | . | TGTGCCAGCAGCCAAATGGACAGGGCGAGTAATTCACCCCTCCACTTT | CASSQMDRASNSPLHF
TRBJ1-1 | TRBV20-1 | . | . | TGCAGTGCTGGAGACGCAGGGCGAGGTCTTGAAGCTTTCTTT | CSAGDAGRGLEAFF
TRBJ1-6 | TRBV12-3/TRBV12-4 | . | few | TGTGCCAGCAGTCCCGGGACCTTTAATTCACCCCTCCACTTT | CASSPGTFNSPLHF
TRBJ2-1 | TRBV24-1 | TRBD2 | few | TGTGCCACCCCCGCGGGGGGCAACAATGAGCAGTTCTTC | CATPAGGNNEQFF
TRBJ2-2 | TRBV15 | . | . | TGTGCCACCAGCAGAGATCTGAACACCGGGGAGCTGTTTTTT | CATSRDLNTGELFF
TRBJ2-5 | TRBV4-2 | . | many | TGTGCCAGCAGCCAAGATTCGGCACAAGAGACCCAGTACTTC | CASSQDSAQETQYF
TRBJ1-5 | TRBV10-3 | TRBD1 | few | TGTGCCATCAGGGGACAGGGCAATCAGCCCCAGCATTTT | CAIRGQGNQPQHF
TRBJ2-7 | TRBV7-3 | . | . | TGTGCCAGCAGCTTAAACTCGAAGGCACGGACCGAAATAAACTACAATGAGCAGTACTTC | CASSLNSKARTEINYNEQYF
TRBJ1-2 | TRBV5-1 | . | many | TGCGCCAGCAGCTTGGCGGGGCTCGATGGCTACACCTTC | CASSLAGLDGYTF
TRBJ2-5 | TRBV6-2/TRBV6-3 | . | many | TGTGCCAGCAGTTGGGTGGAGACCCAGTACTTC | CASSWVETQYF
TRBJ2-3 | TRBV5-5 | TRBD2 | many | TGTGCCAGCAGCACCGGGACTAGCTTTGGGGATACGCAGTATTTT | CASSTGTSFGDTQYF